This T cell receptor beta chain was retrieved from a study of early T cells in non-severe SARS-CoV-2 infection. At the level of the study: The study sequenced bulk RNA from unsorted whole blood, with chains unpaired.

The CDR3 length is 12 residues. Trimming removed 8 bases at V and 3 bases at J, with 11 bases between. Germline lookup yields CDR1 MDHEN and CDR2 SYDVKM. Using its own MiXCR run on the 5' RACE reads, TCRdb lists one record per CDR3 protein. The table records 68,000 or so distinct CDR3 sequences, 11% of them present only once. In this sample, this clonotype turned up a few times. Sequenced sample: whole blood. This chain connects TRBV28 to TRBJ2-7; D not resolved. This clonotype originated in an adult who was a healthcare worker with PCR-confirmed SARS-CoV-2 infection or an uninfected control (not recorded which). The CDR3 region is CASLGSFYEQYF. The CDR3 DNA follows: TGTGCCAGCCTGGGATCCTTCTACGAGCAGTACTTC.